This passage covers 5 T cell receptor beta chains from one sample sequenced in a study of T cells after posttransplantation cyclophosphamide. Sequencing used immunoSEQ multiplex PCR; TCRdb keeps in-frame clones, though not all of them. Of tens of thousands of clones listed, almost 95% are singletons. The sample comprised PBMCs. Receptors were obtained from a woman aged 50 to 65 in good health and a related stem cell transplant donor.

V usage is TRBV19 and J usage is TRBJ1-5; TRBD1 matches 9 bases. Per the germline V gene, CDR1 is LNHDA and CDR2 is SQIVND (reference sequence). Trimming cost V 0 bases and J 0 bases; bases outside gene matches: 3. The CDR3 is made up of 17 amino acids. As DNA, the CDR3 is TGTGCCAGTAGTATAGAACAGGGGGCGGCTAGCAATCAGCCCCAGCATTTT. Its translation is CASSIEQGAASNQPQHF.

The rearrangement uses TRBV5-1 and TRBJ1-1; D not certain. The CDR3 runs to 14 residues. Trimming took 2 bases from V and 1 from J, leaving 9 bases between them. Germline-derived CDR1 and CDR2 are SGHRS and YFSETQ. CDR3 sequence reads: CASSFGGTNTEAFF. As DNA, the CDR3 is TGCGCCAGCAGCTTCGGAGGAACGAACACTGAAGCTTTCTTT. Full variable domain (outside the CDR3, taken from reference TRBV5-1 and TRBJ1-1): KAGVTQTPRYLIKTRGQQVTLSCSPISGHRSVSWYQQTPGQGLQFLFEYFSETQRNKGNFPGRFSGRQFSNSRSEMNVSTLELGDSALYLCASSFGGTNTEAFFGQGTRLTVV.

The chain combines TRBV10-3 with TRBJ2-3, with a tentative D call TRBD1 (6 bases). This CDR3 spans 16 amino acids. CDR1 and CDR2 (germline): ENHRY, SYGVKD. V gave up 0 bases and J gave up 5 bases, with 15 bases separating them. The CDR3 spells CAISESAGARIDTQYF. In DNA, the CDR3 is TGTGCCATCAGTGAGTCGGCAGGGGCGAGGATAGATACGCAGTATTTT.

The count of this clone is one. V gene TRBV5-4 combines with J gene TRBJ2-2, with a possible D match to TRBD2 (6 bases). V was trimmed by 3 bases and J by 6 bases, leaving 12 bases between them. This CDR3 comprises 14 residues. Germline CDR1 is SGHNT and CDR2 is YYREEE (reference sequence). The CDR3 DNA follows: TGTGCCAGCAGCTCGGGACTCGCCGCCGGGGAGCTGTTTTTT. It codes for CASSSGLAAGELFF.

The rearrangement links TRBV19 to TRBJ1-6; TRBD1 agrees at 8 bases. Germline assignment: CDR1 LNHDA and CDR2 SQIVND (reference sequence). The length of the CDR3 is 14 residues. Germline trimming cut 6 bases from V and 5 bases from J; bases unmatched to any gene: 3. The CDR3 loop reads CASRADRDNSPLHF. The CDR3 DNA reads as TGTGCCAGTAGGGCGGACAGGGATAATTCACCCCTCCACTTT. Supplemented by reference TRBV19 and TRBJ1-6, the full variable domain reads DGGITQSPKYLFRKEGQNVTLSCEQNLNHDAMYWYRQDPGQGLRLIYYSQIVNDFQKGDIAEGYSVSREKKESFPLTVTSAQKNPTAFYLCASRADRDNSPLHFGNGTRLTVT.